These 14 T cell receptor beta chains came from one sample sequenced in a study of cytomegalovirus exposure and HLA in healthy donors. The PCR had 60 Vbeta and 13 Jbeta primers. Libraries were prepared by immunoSEQ multiplex PCR; TCRdb keeps only in-frame clonotypes and omits some of them. The data contain 35,000 to 45,000 clones, over 60% of them singletons. Material for sequencing was PBMCs. These TCRs come from a woman in her 30s in good health and CMV-seronegative.

The chain is built from TRBV7-9 and TRBJ1-1, with 7 bases that match TRBD1. The CDR3 is 14 residues long. Germline V gives CDR1 SEHNR, CDR2 FQNEAQ (reference sequence). Trimming at V came to 5 bases and at J to 5 bases, leaving 8 bases not matched to a gene. CDR3 sequence (DNA): TGTGCCAGCAGCAAGCAAGGGGGCATGACTGAAGCTTTCTTT. Its protein product is CASSKQGGMTEAFF.

This clone was observed a handful of times. The chain joins TRBV5-1 to TRBJ2-5; D may be TRBD1 (5 bases). Germline values: CDR1 SGHRS, CDR2 YFSETQ. Trimming took off 1 base at V and 2 bases at J, with 12 bases between the two ends. This CDR3 is built from 15 residues. CDR3 sequence: CASSLNTGSQETQYF. DNA of the CDR3: TGCGCCAGCAGCTTGAATACAGGATCACAAGAGACCCAGTACTTC.

V usage is TRBV5-1 and J usage is TRBJ2-1; TRBD2 matches 9 bases. With 0 bases clipped from V and 3 bases from J, the junction kept 4 bases outside the gene matches. Germline values: CDR1 SGHRS, CDR2 YFSETQ. The CDR3 is made up of 16 amino acids. The CDR3 nucleotides read TGCGCCAGCAGCTTGGCCAAGACTAGCGGCTACAATGAGCAGTTCTTC. Translated: CASSLAKTSGYNEQFF.

The chain has TRBV7-5 and TRBJ2-7; TRBD2, as called in the table, went unchecked against the DNA. TRBV7-5 is flagged as a pseudogene. CDR3 length: 12 amino acids. Here the CDR3 reads CVRSGSSYEQYF. The CDR3 DNA sequence: TGTGTCAGAAGCGGGAGTTCCTACGAGCAGTACTTC.

A few counts support this clone. V gene TRBV6-4 combines with J gene TRBJ1-1, with D uncertain. CDR1 and CDR2 (germline): MRHNA, SNTAGT. The germline V and J ends were trimmed by 5 bases and 5 bases, with 12 bases remaining between them. The CDR3 covers 13 residues. In nucleotides, the CDR3 is TGTGCCAGCAGTCTGGAGGGTTGGACTGAAGCTTTCTTT. Protein product: CASSLEGWTEAFF.

This rearrangement joins TRBV7-2 to TRBJ1-1; TRBD1 agrees at 11 bases. Looked up from germline, CDR1 is SGHTA and CDR2 is FQGNSA. V shed 4 bases, J shed 11 bases, and the junction held 6 bases outside the gene matches. CDR3 length: 13 residues. In nucleotides, the CDR3 is TGTGCCAGCAGCTCCCGGGACAGGGGGATGGCTTTCTTT. Encoded protein: CASSSRDRGMAFF.

V is TRBV10-3 and J is TRBJ1-3; D may be TRBD1 (5 bases). This CDR3 is 14 amino acids long. The germline V gene encodes CDR1 ENHRY and CDR2 SYGVKD. The V end was cut by 11 bases, the J end by 5 bases, with 19 bases between. This CDR3 is CASRAGDNRNTIYF. The CDR3 bases are TGTGCCTCCAGGGCGGGAGACAACAGAAACACCATATATTTT.

This clone was counted only a few times. The chain employs TRBV30 and TRBJ2-5; 9 nucleotides align to TRBD1. The germline V gene encodes CDR1 GTSNPN and CDR2 SVGIG (reference sequence). Trimming cost V 1 base and J 3 bases; bases outside gene matches: 9. CDR3 length: 16 residues. CDR3 protein: CAWSETGTGREETQYF. The CDR3 DNA reads TGTGCCTGGAGTGAGACCGGGACAGGGAGAGAAGAGACCCAGTACTTC.

This clone was seen a handful of times. The chain is built from TRBV29-1 and TRBJ1-2, with TRBD1 matching 8 bases. The germline CDR1 and CDR2 sequences are SQVTM and ANQGSEA. V lost 8 bases to trimming and J lost 12 bases; unmatched junction nucleotides: 17. The CDR3 covers 13 residues. The CDR3 DNA reads TGCAGCACCTGGGGACAGGCGCCCACCGCCCACACCTTC. It encodes CSTWGQAPTAHTF.

Only a few counts were recorded for this clone. The chain combines TRBV6-1 with TRBJ2-6, with D uncertain. Between the trimmed V and J ends, which lost 0 bases and 0 bases, there was a span of 6 bases. The CDR3 spans 16 residues. In germline, CDR1 is MNHNS, CDR2 SASEGT. The CDR3 nucleotides read TGTGCCAGCAGTGAAGCGACGGGCTCTGGGGCCAACGTCCTGACTTTC. Translation: CASSEATGSGANVLTF.

The chain has TRBV4-2 and TRBJ2-7; unclear D gene. The V end was cut by 3 bases, the J end by 3 bases, with 9 bases between. This CDR3 has 13 residues. Germline loops: CDR1 LGHNA, CDR2 YNFKEQ. DNA of the CDR3: TGTGCCAGCAGCCACGAGATGGTCTACGAGCAGTACTTC. Its translation: CASSHEMVYEQYF.

The gene calls are TRBV30 and TRBJ2-5; 7 bases map to TRBD2. In germline, CDR1 is GTSNPN, CDR2 SVGIG (reference sequence). The J segment lost 4 bases and the V segment lost 5 bases, leaving 13 bases of the junction unmatched. The CDR3 runs to 15 residues. The CDR3 sequence is CAWGSGTREAETQYF. DNA for the CDR3: TGTGCCTGGGGATCCGGGACCCGGGAGGCAGAGACCCAGTACTTC.

The chain uses TRBV2 and TRBJ1-5, with D unresolved. Germline CDR1 is SNHLY and CDR2 is FYNNEI. V was clipped by 7 bases and J by 0 bases, with 7 bases between them. This CDR3 has 13 residues. The CDR3 here is CASKGDSNQPQHF. The DNA of the CDR3 is TGTGCCAGCAAGGGAGATAGCAATCAGCCCCAGCATTTT.

The genes are TRBV7-9 and TRBJ1-5, with D unclear. The V end was cut by 5 bases, the J end by 4 bases, with 9 bases between. Germline V gene data show CDR1 as SEHNR and CDR2 as FQNEAQ (reference sequence). CDR3 length: 13 amino acids. CDR3 nucleotide sequence: TGTGCCAGCAGCCGTGACGGGAATCAGCCCCAGCATTTT. Its protein product is CASSRDGNQPQHF.